These 10 T cell receptor beta chains were all obtained from the same sample, sequenced in a study of PD-1 blockade in classical Hodgkin lymphoma. Here immunoSEQ multiplex PCR was the method, and the copy in TCRdb shows in-frame clones only, minus some. The sample consists of about 37,000 clones, less than 85% of them appearing once. Brentuximab vedotin exposure varied, and every patient relapsed after autologous stem cell transplantation. The source was peripheral blood mononuclear cells (PBMCs), collected before the second cycle of nivolumab. The receptors were sampled from a human donor with classical Hodgkin lymphoma.

The rearrangement links TRBV9 to TRBJ2-6; D ambiguous. Germline lookup yields CDR1 SGDLS and CDR2 YYNGEE. V shed 0 bases and J shed 2 bases, with 6 bases lying between them. The CDR3 is 15 residues long. CDR3 sequence: CASSVERAGANVLTF. The CDR3 region has the DNA TGTGCCAGCAGCGTAGAAAGGGCTGGGGCCAACGTCCTGACTTTC. The entire variable domain, with the rest obtained from reference TRBV9 and TRBJ2-6, is as follows: DSGVTQTPKHLITATGQRVTLRCSPRSGDLSVYWYQQSLDQGLQFLIQYYNGEERAKGNILERFSAQQFPDLHSELNLSSLELGDSALYFCASSVERAGANVLTFGAGSRLTVL.

V usage is TRBV5-1 and J usage is TRBJ2-3, with TRBD2 identical over 8 bases. Germline lookup yields CDR1 SGHRS and CDR2 YFSETQ. The CDR3 sequence is 16 residues long. J gave up 2 bases and V 4 bases, and 9 bases lay outside the gene matches. The CDR3 bases are TGCGCCAGCAGCGATCACCGGGGGGGCGCCACAGATACGCAGTATTTT. Its translation is CASSDHRGGATDTQYF.

The rearrangement joins TRBV10-3 to TRBJ1-1; 9 bases match TRBD1. Germline V CDR1 and CDR2: ENHRY, SYGVKD. Trimming removed 3 bases from V and 6 bases from J; junction bases left unmatched: 8. The CDR3 extends over 15 amino acids. The CDR3 is CAISDPGQGGAEAFF. For the CDR3, the DNA is TGTGCCATCAGTGACCCGGGACAGGGAGGGGCTGAAGCTTTCTTT.

J is TRBJ2-5 and V is TRBV15, with TRBD2 matching 7 bases. Trimming cost V 0 bases and J 3 bases; bases outside gene matches: 4. Germline V gene lookup returns CDR1 LNHNV and CDR2 YYDKDF (reference sequence). The CDR3 consists of 15 residues. CDR3 region: CATSRDLAGEETQYF. As DNA, the CDR3 is TGTGCCACCAGCAGAGATCTTGCGGGGGAAGAGACCCAGTACTTC. Using reference TRBV15 and TRBJ2-5 for the parts outside the CDR3, the full variable domain is DAMVIQNPRYQVTQFGKPVTLSCSQTLNHNVMYWYQQKSSQAPKLLFHYYDKDFNNEADTPDNFQSRRPNTSFCFLDIRSPGLGDTAMYLCATSRDLAGEETQYFGPGTRLLVL.

This clone was observed a few times. This chain uses TRBV6-6 with TRBJ1-6, with unresolved D. This CDR3 comprises 15 residues. Germline CDR1 reads MNHNY; CDR2 reads SVGAGI (reference sequence). V lost 0 bases, J lost 9 bases, and 12 bases lay in between. The CDR3 sequence: CASSYSRPGASPLHF. The CDR3 bases are TGTGCCAGCAGTTACTCCCGTCCAGGTGCTTCACCCCTCCACTTT.

This chain uses TRBV6-5 with TRBJ2-7, with D possibly TRBD1 on 6 matching bases. The CDR3 is 16 residues long. Between the trimmed V and J ends, which lost 0 bases and 4 bases, there was a span of 16 bases. The germline V gene has CDR1 MNHEY and CDR2 SVGAGI. CDR3 nucleotides: TGTGCCAGCAGTTACTCGACCGGGACATGGGGTTACGAGCAGTACTTC. Translating it yields CASSYSTGTWGYEQYF.

The CDR3 sequence is CASSSGDRVTFF. The CDR3 bases are TGTGCCAGCAGTTCGGGGGACAGGGTTACTTTCTTT. The chain is built from TRBV6-5 and TRBJ1-1; 9 bases agree with TRBD1. Looked up from germline, CDR1 is MNHEY and CDR2 is SVGAGI. The ends lost 4 bases at V and 12 bases at J; junction bases unmatched: 6. CDR3 size: 12 residues.

The V and J genes are TRBV5-1 and TRBJ2-1; D not certain. Germline V gene sequence: CDR1 SGHRS, CDR2 YFSETQ. Trimming took off 0 bases at V and 7 bases at J, with 14 bases between the two ends. This CDR3 is built from 15 residues. The CDR3 coding sequence is TGCGCCAGCAGCTTGGAATGGGGTTTAGAGAATGAGCAGTTCTTC. Residues: CASSLEWGLENEQFF.

The chain joins TRBV7-7 to TRBJ2-5; no definite D call. Germline V gene data show CDR1 as SSHAT and CDR2 as FNYEAQ (reference sequence). Trimming removed 5 bases from V and 5 bases from J, with 15 bases in between. CDR3 length equals 14 residues. The CDR3 bases are TGTGCCAGCAGCATCGGACCGGAAGGGGAGACCCAGTACTTC. This encodes CASSIGPEGETQYF.

There are a few counts of this clone. As DNA, the CDR3 is TGTGCCAGCAGTGAAATGGCAGCAGATACGCAGTATTTT. Translation: CASSEMAADTQYF. The chain recombines TRBV6-1 with TRBJ2-3; D is ambiguous. The CDR3 has 13 residues. Trimming left V 2 bases short and J 4 bases short, with 7 bases between. In germline, CDR1 is MNHNS, CDR2 SASEGT.